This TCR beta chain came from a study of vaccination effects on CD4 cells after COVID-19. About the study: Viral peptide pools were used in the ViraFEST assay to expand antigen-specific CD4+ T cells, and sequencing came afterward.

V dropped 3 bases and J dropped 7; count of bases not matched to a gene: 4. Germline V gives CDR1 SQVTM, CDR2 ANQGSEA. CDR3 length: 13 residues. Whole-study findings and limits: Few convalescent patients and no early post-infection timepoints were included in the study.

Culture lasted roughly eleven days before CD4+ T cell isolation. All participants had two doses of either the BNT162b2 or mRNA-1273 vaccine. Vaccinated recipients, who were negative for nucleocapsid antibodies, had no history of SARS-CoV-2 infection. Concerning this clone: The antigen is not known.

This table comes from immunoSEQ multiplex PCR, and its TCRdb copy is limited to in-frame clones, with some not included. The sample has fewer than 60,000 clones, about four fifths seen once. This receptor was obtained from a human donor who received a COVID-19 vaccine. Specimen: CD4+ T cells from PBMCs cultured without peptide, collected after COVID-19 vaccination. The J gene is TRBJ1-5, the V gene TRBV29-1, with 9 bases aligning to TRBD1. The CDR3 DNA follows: TGCAGCGTTGATACCGGGACAGGGCAGCCCCAGCATTTT. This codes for CSVDTGTGQPQHF.